Shown below are 21 T cell receptor beta chains from a single sample sequenced in a study of neurological immune-mediated disorders. Via MiXCR, TCRdb re-called the 5' RACE reads, giving one row per CDR3 protein. The data contain around 46,000 distinct CDR3 sequences, roughly 4.4% of them singletons. The sample taken for sequencing was PBMCs. The receptor set was obtained from a woman aged 60 to 75 with multiple sclerosis.

At least ten counts were recorded for this clonotype. V gene TRBV15 combines with J gene TRBJ1-2; no clear D gene. V was pared by 1 base and J by 2 bases, with 8 bases between. CDR3 length equals 14 residues. From germline, CDR1 is LNHNV and CDR2 YYDKDF (reference sequence). The chain's CDR3 is CATSRVGTNYGYTF. The CDR3 DNA reads TGTGCCACCAGCAGAGTTGGAACCAACTATGGCTACACCTTC. The entire variable domain, with the rest obtained from reference TRBV15 and TRBJ1-2, is as follows: DAMVIQNPRYQVTQFGKPVTLSCSQTLNHNVMYWYQQKSSQAPKLLFHYYDKDFNNEADTPDNFQSRRPNTSFCFLDIRSPGLGDTAMYLCATSRVGTNYGYTFGSGTRLTVV.

Many counts were recorded for this clonotype. The chain joins TRBV27 to TRBJ2-5, with 8 bases that match TRBD1. CDR3 length equals 18 residues. After removal of 3 bases from V and 2 bases from J, the junction contained 14 bases not matched to a gene. Per the germline V gene, CDR1 is MNHEY and CDR2 is SMNVEV (reference sequence). CDR3: CASSLKFRWTGKQETQYF. The CDR3 nucleotides are TGTGCCAGCAGTTTGAAATTCCGATGGACAGGGAAGCAAGAGACCCAGTACTTC.

This clonotype was seen repeatedly, ten times or more. The gene calls are TRBV9 and TRBJ2-3, with D hard to call. CDR3 length: 15 residues. Germline assignment: CDR1 SGDLS and CDR2 YYNGEE. Trimming left V 0 bases short and J 6 bases short, with 14 bases between. CDR3 coding DNA: TGTGCCAGCAGCGTAGGACTGTCGGGTGGTGATACGCAGTATTTT. This sequence encodes CASSVGLSGGDTQYF.

V is TRBV20-1 and J is TRBJ1-1; D is uncertain. V lost 7 bases and J 11 bases, leaving 17 bases between the germline ends. This CDR3 contains 11 residues. Germline V gene data show CDR1 as DFQATT and CDR2 as SNEGSKA (reference sequence). The CDR3 nucleotides are TGCAGTGTCACCCCCTATGGTTTGGCTTTCTTT. Amino acid sequence: CSVTPYGLAFF.

This clonotype has a handful of counts. This chain uses TRBV7-2 with TRBJ1-4; 9 positions match TRBD1. CDR1 and CDR2 from the germline V gene are SGHTA and FQGNSA. The CDR3 is made up of 15 amino acids. After removal of 1 base from V and 8 bases from J, the junction contained 5 bases not matched to a gene. The DNA for the CDR3 is TGTGCCAGCAGCTTAGAGGGACAGGGTTACGAAAAACTGTTTTTT. Protein sequence: CASSLEGQGYEKLFF. Looking up the rest from reference TRBV7-2 and TRBJ1-4 gives the full variable domain: GAGVSQSPSNKVTEKGKDVELRCDPISGHTALYWYRQSLGQGLEFLIYFQGNSAPDKSGLPSDRFSAERTGGSVSTLTIQRTQQEDSAVYLCASSLEGQGYEKLFFGSGTQLSVL.

In the case of this clonotype: Its ends do not fully match the called genes, so a read error is possible. The chain has TRBV3-1 and TRBJ2-3; no clear D. The CDR3 spans 11 residues. The germline V gene has CDR1 LGHDT and CDR2 YNNKEL (reference sequence). The CDR3 DNA is TGTGCCAGCCGCCAATGGGATACGCAGTATTTT. Amino acids: CASRQWDTQYF.

This clonotype showed up just a few times. The chain has TRBV5-5 and TRBJ2-5; D gene ambiguous. This CDR3 is 14 amino acids long. Per germline, CDR1 SGHKS and CDR2 YYEKEE (reference sequence). V lost 6 bases and J lost 5, with 17 bases in between. CDR3: CASTTIPERETQYF. The CDR3 bases are TGTGCCAGCACCACGATTCCAGAAAGGGAGACCCAGTACTTC. The whole variable domain, filled in from reference TRBV5-5 and TRBJ2-5, reads DAGVTQSPTHLIKTRGQQVTLRCSPISGHKSVSWYQQVLGQGPQFIFQYYEKEERGRGNFPDRFSARQFPNYSSELNVNALLLGDSALYLCASTTIPERETQYFGPGTRLLVL.

The chain is built from TRBV29-1 and TRBJ2-3, with D tentatively TRBD1 (8 bases). Per the germline V gene, CDR1 is SQVTM and CDR2 is ANQGSEA. The CDR3 sequence is 16 residues long. Trimming left V 7 bases short and J 2 bases short, with 22 bases between. In DNA form, the CDR3 reads TGCAGCGCCCCTGGACAGGGAGGGGGCCCCACAGATACGCAGTATTTT. Protein product: CSAPGQGGGPTDTQYF.

This clonotype has ten or more counts. The rearrangement joins TRBV20-1 to TRBJ1-1; D is unclear. Germline lookup yields CDR1 DFQATT and CDR2 SNEGSKA (reference sequence). The CDR3 is 12 residues long. This chain's CDR3 is CSLGPGNTEAFF. The DNA of the CDR3 is TGCAGCTTAGGCCCGGGGAACACTGAAGCTTTCTTT.

This clonotype was counted ten times or more. This rearrangement joins TRBV2 to TRBJ2-1, with D possibly TRBD2 on 5 matching bases. CDR3 size: 14 residues. Germline loops: CDR1 SNHLY, CDR2 FYNNEI. The germline V and J ends were trimmed by 10 bases and 3 bases, with 16 bases remaining between them. The CDR3 DNA follows: TGTGCCAACAGCCCGGGATTGGTCTACAATGAGCAGTTCTTC. Amino acid sequence: CANSPGLVYNEQFF.

V usage is TRBV6-6 and J usage is TRBJ1-2; no clear D gene. The germline V and J ends were trimmed by 6 bases and 8 bases, with 16 bases remaining between them. This CDR3 contains 13 residues. Germline CDR1 reads MNHNY; CDR2 reads SVGAGI (reference sequence). CDR3 amino acids: CASSQMRDGGYTF. As DNA, the CDR3 is TGTGCCAGCAGCCAAATGAGGGATGGAGGCTACACCTTC.

This clonotype was seen repeatedly, ten times or more. The chain recombines TRBV6-2 or TRBV6-3 with TRBJ1-1; D gene unclear. This CDR3 contains 12 residues. V lost 2 bases, J lost 7 bases, and 8 bases lay in between. The germline gives CDR1 MNHEY, CDR2 SVGEGT. The CDR3: CASSYGEVEAFF. Written as DNA, the CDR3 is TGTGCCAGCAGTTACGGGGAGGTTGAAGCTTTCTTT.

On this clonotype itself: One end of the junction is discordant with germline, which a read error may explain. The chain recombines TRBV6-2 or TRBV6-3 with TRBJ1-5; D gene uncertain. CDR3 length equals 15 residues. Per the germline V gene, CDR1 is MNHEY and CDR2 is SVGEGT. CDR3 amino acids: CASSYSRAGNQPQNF. CDR3 nucleotides: TGTGCCAGCAGTTACTCCCGGGCGGGGAATCAGCCCCAGAATTTT.

This clonotype was recorded at least ten times. The chain uses TRBV6-5 and TRBJ1-1; D is possibly TRBD1 (6 bases). In germline, CDR1 is MNHEY, CDR2 SVGAGI. This CDR3 comprises 13 residues. Trimming shortened V by 5 bases and J by 10 bases, and 17 bases separated the two germline ends. The CDR3 DNA follows: TGTGCCAGCAGTCGTGACAGGCCCCCAGGAGCTTTCTTT. Protein product: CASSRDRPPGAFF.

This clonotype was found many times. J is TRBJ2-4 and V is TRBV10-3, with TRBD2 identical over 7 bases. The germline CDR1 and CDR2 sequences are ENHRY and SYGVKD. This CDR3 is built from 13 residues. With V trimmed by 1 base and J by 9 bases, 3 bases remained unmatched. The CDR3 loop is CAISELPGGIQYF. CDR3 nucleotide sequence: TGTGCCATCAGTGAGTTACCGGGGGGCATTCAGTACTTC.

This clonotype was detected a few times. V gene TRBV28 combines with J gene TRBJ1-1; D is possibly TRBD1 (6 bases). V lost 10 bases and J 8 bases, leaving 17 bases between the germline ends. The CDR3 runs to 12 residues. The germline CDR1 and CDR2 sequences are MDHEN and SYDVKM. DNA of the CDR3: TGTGCCAACAGACTCGGACAGAGAGAAGCTTTCTTT. Its protein is CANRLGQREAFF. The full variable domain, with the rest looked up from reference TRBV28 and TRBJ1-1, is DVKVTQSSRYLVKRTGEKVFLECVQDMDHENMFWYRQDPGLGLRLIYFSYDVKMKEKGDIPEGYSVSREKKERFSLILESASTNQTSMYLCANRLGQREAFFGQGTRLTVV.

At least ten counts were recorded for this clonotype. V is TRBV2 and J is TRBJ2-1, with 7 bases lining up with TRBD2. This CDR3 is 15 amino acids long. Losses at the gene ends were 8 bases for V and 1 base for J; bases not matched to a gene: 8. Germline values: CDR1 SNHLY, CDR2 FYNNEI. This CDR3 reads CASQPSSGSYNEQFF. In DNA form, the CDR3 reads TGTGCCAGCCAACCTTCTAGCGGTTCCTACAATGAGCAGTTCTTC.

This clonotype was counted ten times or more. The CDR3 protein is CASSQDVGAGETQYF. The CDR3 nucleotides read TGCGCCAGCAGCCAAGATGTAGGGGCGGGAGAGACCCAGTACTTC. V usage is TRBV4-3 and J usage is TRBJ2-5, with D possibly being TRBD1 or TRBD2 (5 bases each). The CDR3 has 15 amino acids. Trimming cost V 0 bases and J 4 bases, with 12 bases left between them. The germline V gene has CDR1 LGHNA and CDR2 YSLEER.

Ten or more counts support this clonotype. This rearrangement joins TRBV7-2 to TRBJ2-3; weak D call: TRBD2 (6 bases). Trimming shortened V by 7 bases and J by 2 bases, and 19 bases separated the two germline ends. Looked up from germline, CDR1 is SGHTA and CDR2 is FQGNSA. This CDR3 has 16 residues. For the CDR3, the DNA is TGTGCCAGCACCCCACGGACGGGAGAAGCCACAGATACGCAGTATTTT. Amino acid sequence: CASTPRTGEATDTQYF.

This clonotype was seen many times. This chain connects TRBV7-2 to TRBJ2-5; no clear D. The CDR3 totals 13 residues. The V end was cut by 6 bases, the J end by 1 base, with 9 bases between. Per germline, CDR1 SGHTA and CDR2 FQGNSA. CDR3 protein: CASSIWVQETQYF. CDR3 nucleotide sequence: TGTGCCAGCAGTATCTGGGTCCAAGAGACCCAGTACTTC.

This clonotype has ten or more counts. The chain has TRBV3-1 and TRBJ2-3; 7 bases are shared with TRBD2. The CDR3 length is 15 residues. Per germline, CDR1 LGHDT and CDR2 YNNKEL (reference sequence). The V and J ends lost 2 bases and 6 bases, in that order; junction bases with no gene match: 8. In DNA form, the CDR3 reads TGTGCCAGCAGCCAATCCCGCACTAGCGTCGATACGCAGTATTTT. Protein sequence: CASSQSRTSVDTQYF.